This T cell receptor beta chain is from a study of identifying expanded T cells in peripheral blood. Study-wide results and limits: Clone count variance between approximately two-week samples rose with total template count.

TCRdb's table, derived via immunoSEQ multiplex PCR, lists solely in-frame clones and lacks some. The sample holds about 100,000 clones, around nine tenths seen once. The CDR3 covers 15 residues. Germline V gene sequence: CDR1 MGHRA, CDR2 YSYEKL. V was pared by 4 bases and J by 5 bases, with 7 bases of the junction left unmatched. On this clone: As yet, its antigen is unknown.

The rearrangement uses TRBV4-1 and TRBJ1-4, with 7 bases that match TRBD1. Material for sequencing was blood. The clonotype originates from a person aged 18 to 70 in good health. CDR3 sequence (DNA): TGCGCCAGCAGCCCCCCGGGACAGAAGAATGAAAAACTGTTTTTT. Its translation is CASSPPGQKNEKLFF.